There are a few counts of the clone carrying this T cell receptor beta chain. The data were obtained in a study of blood T cell repertoires in COVID-19. Background on the study: Samples came from the United States, Italy and Spain, spanning acute and convalescent COVID-19. Nucleic acid was either cDNA or gDNA, and it came from T cells, B-cell-depleted T cells, or PBMCs.

The trim removed 3 bases at V and 1 base at J, leaving 3 bases unmatched. The germline V gene encodes CDR1 KGHSH and CDR2 LQKENI. The CDR3 consists of 15 residues. Source study methods: Nucleated cell number was recorded as an estimate derived from reference gene primer amplification. Some clones are missing from TCRdb's copy, which holds only in-frame ones; the method was immunoSEQ multiplex PCR. V, J and clone size derive from that table, while D and trimming were established from the DNA sequence. This table holds about 59,000 clones, more than 60% found once. The TCR sequence derives from a woman in her 70s with acute or convalescent COVID-19. The sample was peripheral blood. The rearrangement links TRBV18 to TRBJ1-1; 9 nucleotides line up with TRBD1. This chain's CDR3 is CASSPGQGGNTEAFF. The CDR3 DNA reads TGTGCCAGCTCACCGGGACAGGGAGGGAACACTGAAGCTTTCTTT.